This T cell receptor beta chain was identified during a study of T cells in Graves' hyperthyroidism and ophthalmopathy. V lost 7 bases, J lost 6 bases, and 18 bases stayed unmatched. Germline CDR1 is SQVTM and CDR2 is ANQGSEA. The CDR3 contains 18 residues. This clonotype was counted a few times. The target antigen is unknown. Those with hyperthyroidism were 18 to 65 years old, newly diagnosed, and ill for under 2 months. The authors took PBMCs from roughly 9.3 ml fresh peripheral blood. Amplification of TCR beta CDR3 regions was performed using RNA transcripts as template. An initial round of RT-PCR targeting the TCR CDR3 relied on the HTBI primer set. TCRdb called the multiplex PCR reads again in MiXCR, with one record for every CDR3 protein. This sample carries under 450,000 distinct CDR3 sequences, about 14% of them seen once, and the ten largest clones take under 25%. The study, taken as a whole, reports: Within blood appeared most thyroid clonotypes that had expanded above 0.001. Onset of ophthalmopathy came a median roughly 6.4 months after the model predicted it.

This TCR came from a man aged 25-45 years with Graves' hyperthyroidism that later progressed to Graves' ophthalmopathy. Sample: blood. The V gene is TRBV29-1, the J gene TRBJ2-1; 13 nucleotides match TRBD2. The chain's CDR3 is CSGGPGQGTSGASNEQFF. CDR3 coding DNA: TGCAGCGGCGGACCGGGACAGGGGACTAGCGGGGCCTCCAATGAGCAGTTCTTC.